This TCR beta chain was sequenced for a study of radiotherapy plus CTLA-4 blockade in lung cancer. Only one count was recorded for this clone. Profiling relied on immunoSEQ multiplex PCR, and the TCRdb table lists in-frame clones only, not all of them. The sample records tens of thousands of clones, roughly three quarters being singletons. CDR1 and CDR2 (germline): MNHEY, SVGAGI. V lost 0 bases, J lost 4 bases, and 12 bases lay in between. The CDR3 loop spans 16 amino acids. The sequenced sample was peripheral blood, obtained from a patient treated with radiotherapy plus ipilimumab. V is TRBV6-5 and J is TRBJ2-2, with D perhaps TRBD1 (6 bases). This TCR derives from a human donor with non-small cell lung cancer who had a complete response to radiotherapy plus ipilimumab. CDR3 amino acids: CASSYSNRAATGELFF. CDR3 sequence (DNA): TGTGCCAGCAGTTACTCGAACAGGGCGGCCACCGGGGAGCTGTTTTTT.